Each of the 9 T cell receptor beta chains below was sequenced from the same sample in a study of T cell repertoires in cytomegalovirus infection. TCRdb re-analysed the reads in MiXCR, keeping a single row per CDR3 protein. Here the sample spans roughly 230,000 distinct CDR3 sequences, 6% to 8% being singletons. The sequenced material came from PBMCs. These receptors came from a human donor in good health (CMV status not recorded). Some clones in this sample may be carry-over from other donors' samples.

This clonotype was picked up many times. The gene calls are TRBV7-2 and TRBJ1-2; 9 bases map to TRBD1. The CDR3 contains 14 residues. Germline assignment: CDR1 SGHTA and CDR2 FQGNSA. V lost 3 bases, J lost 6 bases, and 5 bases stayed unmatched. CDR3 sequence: CASSFKGQGHGYTF. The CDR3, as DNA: TGTGCCAGCAGCTTTAAGGGACAGGGACATGGCTACACCTTC.

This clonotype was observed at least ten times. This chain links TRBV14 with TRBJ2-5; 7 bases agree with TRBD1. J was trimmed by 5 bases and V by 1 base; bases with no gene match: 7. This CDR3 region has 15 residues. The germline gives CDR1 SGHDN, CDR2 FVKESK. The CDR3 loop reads CASSQVGGRIETQYF. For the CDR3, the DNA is TGTGCCAGCAGCCAAGTAGGGGGCCGGATTGAGACCCAGTACTTC.

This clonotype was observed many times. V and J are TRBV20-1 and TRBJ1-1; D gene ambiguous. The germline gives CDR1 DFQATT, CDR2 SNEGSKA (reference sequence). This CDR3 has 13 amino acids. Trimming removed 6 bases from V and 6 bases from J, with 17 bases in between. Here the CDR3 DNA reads TGCAGTGCACCGACACCCGGCAGTCCTGAAGCTTTCTTT. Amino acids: CSAPTPGSPEAFF.

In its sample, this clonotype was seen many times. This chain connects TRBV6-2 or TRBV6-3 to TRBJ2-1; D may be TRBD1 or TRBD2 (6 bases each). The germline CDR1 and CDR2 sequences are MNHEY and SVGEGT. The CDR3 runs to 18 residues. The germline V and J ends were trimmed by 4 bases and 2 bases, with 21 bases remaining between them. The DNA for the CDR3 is TGTGCCAGCAGTTCGGGGAGCTGGGGGGCCGGTACCTACAATGAGCAGTTCTTC. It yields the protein CASSSGSWGAGTYNEQFF.

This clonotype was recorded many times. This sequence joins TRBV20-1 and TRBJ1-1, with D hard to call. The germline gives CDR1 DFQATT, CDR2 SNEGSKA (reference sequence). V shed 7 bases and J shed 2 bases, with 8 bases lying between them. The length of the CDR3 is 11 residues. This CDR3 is CSGRGNTEAFF. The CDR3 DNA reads TGCAGTGGCCGGGGAAACACTGAAGCTTTCTTT.

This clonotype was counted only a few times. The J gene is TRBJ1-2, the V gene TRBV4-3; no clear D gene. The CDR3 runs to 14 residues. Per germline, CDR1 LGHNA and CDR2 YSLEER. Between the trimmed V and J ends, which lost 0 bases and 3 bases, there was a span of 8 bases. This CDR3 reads CASSQDEGYYGYTF. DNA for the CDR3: TGCGCCAGCAGCCAAGACGAGGGTTACTATGGCTACACCTTC.

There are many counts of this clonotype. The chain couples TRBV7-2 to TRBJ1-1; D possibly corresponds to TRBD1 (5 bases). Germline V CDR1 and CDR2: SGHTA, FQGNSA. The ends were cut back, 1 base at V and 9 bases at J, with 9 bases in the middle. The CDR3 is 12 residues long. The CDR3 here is CASSLETGQAFF. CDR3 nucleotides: TGTGCCAGCAGCTTAGAAACAGGACAAGCTTTCTTT. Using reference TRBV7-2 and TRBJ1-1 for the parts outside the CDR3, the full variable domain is GAGVSQSPSNKVTEKGKDVELRCDPISGHTALYWYRQSLGQGLEFLIYFQGNSAPDKSGLPSDRFSAERTGGSVSTLTIQRTQQEDSAVYLCASSLETGQAFFGQGTRLTVV.

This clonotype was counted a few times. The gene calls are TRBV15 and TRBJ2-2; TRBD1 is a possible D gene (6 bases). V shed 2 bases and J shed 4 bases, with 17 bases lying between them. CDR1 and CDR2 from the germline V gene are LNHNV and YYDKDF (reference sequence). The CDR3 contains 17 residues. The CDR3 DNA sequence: TGTGCCACCAGCAGACAACCCGGCAGGGGAATCACCGGGGAGCTGTTTTTT. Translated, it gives CATSRQPGRGITGELFF.

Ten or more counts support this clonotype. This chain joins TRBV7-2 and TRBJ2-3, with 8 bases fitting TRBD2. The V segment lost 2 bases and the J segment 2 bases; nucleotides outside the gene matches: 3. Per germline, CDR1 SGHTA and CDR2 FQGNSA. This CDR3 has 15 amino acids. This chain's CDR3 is CASSLTGGPTDTQYF. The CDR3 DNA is TGTGCCAGCAGCTTAACGGGGGGGCCCACAGATACGCAGTATTTT.